The present T cell receptor beta chain was sequenced within a study of blood T cell repertoires in COVID-19 (dated by TCRdb to the early 2020s). With respect to the entire study: Samples covering the acute and convalescent phases of COVID-19 were provided by collaborators in the United States, Italy and Spain. Sample metadata almost always included a de-identified subject ID, COVID-19 status, age in years and sex. The samples were drawn from the first 160 participants of the ongoing ImmuneRACE study and from 1,200 or so subjects provided by 6 global collaborators. Where available, HLA class I and class II types were obtained from metadata supplied by the sample provider rather than from assay-based typing. The prospective study material was composed of cDNA or gDNA derived from T cells, B-cell-depleted T cells, or PBMCs. The repertoires were made available in a free public database intended to serve as a resource for research on the immune response to SARS-CoV-2. Deeply sampled blood TCRbeta repertoires from subjects exposed to, actively infected with, or recovered from COVID-19 were included in the dataset.

Per the germline V gene (reference sequence), PRHDT is the CDR1 and FYEKMQ is the CDR2. Trimming costs V 8 bases and J 7 bases, and their ends lie 12 bases apart. Reading from cysteine to phenylalanine, the CDR3 counts 12 amino acids. Left in the record is the CDR3 DNA by itself, 36 bases read in frame from the first base. This clone was seen a handful of times. The specificity of this receptor is unknown. Base qualities were left out, and no much larger clone turns up one base away. In the prospective study, participants were about 18 to 95 years old, resided in fewer than 25 geographic areas of the United States, and were enrolled through a virtual design. In the prospective study, participants were assigned to cohorts based on the clinical history participants reported in a screening survey and a study questionnaire. Recovered participants in ImmuneRACE Cohort 3 were defined as having two consecutive negative NP/OP PCR tests, clearance from a healthcare professional, or resolution of symptoms. In the prospective study, whole blood, serum and a nasopharyngeal or oropharyngeal swab were collected from each participant by mobile phlebotomists. Prospective study participants could optionally give additional blood draws and questionnaires over a roughly two-month period. Prospective study blood samples were shipped either frozen or at room temperature before DNA extraction.

On the study overall, not on this receptor specifically: How much clinical and demographic metadata was included differed by source and by participant, and the metadata was provided uncurated.

TCRbeta CDR3 regions were amplified from genomic DNA using the immunoSEQ Assay, a bias-controlled multiplex PCR. From the authors' description of their analysis: The number of nucleated cells in each sample was estimated by amplification of reference gene primers within the assay. Sequence reads were collapsed and filtered to measure the absolute abundance of every unique TCRbeta CDR3 rearrangement. For each sample, productive Simpson clonality was calculated as the square root of Simpson's diversity index across productive rearrangements. As stored in TCRdb, this immuneACCESS dataset retains in-frame rearrangements with V and J assigned. A fraction of the clones does not appear; measured against another copy, unresolved V genes explain less than half of the discrepancy, and the remainder lacks a known reason. Clone size and the V and J calls come from that table; the DNA yielded D and trimming. The sample has approximately 390,000 clones on record, about 83% of them singletons. The ten most abundant clones make up 10% of the sample.

The chain couples TRBV13 to TRBJ1-5; matching of 5 bases hints at TRBD1 as the D gene. This clonotype was sampled from a woman in her forties or fifties who had recovered from COVID-19. Sequencing was done on a sample of PBMCs or T cells enriched from blood (not recorded which). CDR3 loop: CASAPWGQPQHF. The nucleotide sequence reads as follows: TGTGCCAGCGCTCCTTGGGGCCAGCCCCAGCATTTT.